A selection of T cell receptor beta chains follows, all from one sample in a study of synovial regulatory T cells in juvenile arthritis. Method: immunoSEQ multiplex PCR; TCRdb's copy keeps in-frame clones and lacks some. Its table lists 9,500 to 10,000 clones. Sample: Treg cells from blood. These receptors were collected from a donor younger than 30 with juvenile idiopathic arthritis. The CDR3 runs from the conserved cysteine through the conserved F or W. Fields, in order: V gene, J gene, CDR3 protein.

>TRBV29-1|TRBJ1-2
CSVGGDSRANYGYTF
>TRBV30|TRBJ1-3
CAWSLGARDTIYF
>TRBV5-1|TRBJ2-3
CASSLTLGGHSTDTQYF
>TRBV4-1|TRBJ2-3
CASSQGGGAVDGTDTQYF
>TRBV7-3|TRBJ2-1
CASSAPGRDEQFF
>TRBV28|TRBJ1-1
CASSFNENTEAFF
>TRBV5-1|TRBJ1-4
CASSAYAEKLFF
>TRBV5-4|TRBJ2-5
CASSLDAGGGETQYF
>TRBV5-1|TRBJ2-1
CASSLMAGNEQFF
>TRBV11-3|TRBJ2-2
CASSSPTGELFF
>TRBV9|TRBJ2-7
CASSVRGGGEQYF